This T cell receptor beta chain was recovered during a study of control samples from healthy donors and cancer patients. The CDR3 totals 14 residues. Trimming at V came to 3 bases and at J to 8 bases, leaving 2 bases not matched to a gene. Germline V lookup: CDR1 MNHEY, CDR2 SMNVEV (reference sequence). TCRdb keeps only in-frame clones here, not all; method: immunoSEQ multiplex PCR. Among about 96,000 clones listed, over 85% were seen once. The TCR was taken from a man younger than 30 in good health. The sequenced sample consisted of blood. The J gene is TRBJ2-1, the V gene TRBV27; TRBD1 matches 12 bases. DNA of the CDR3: TGTGCCAGCAGTTTGGGGACAGGGGGCGATGAGCAGTTCTTC. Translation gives CASSLGTGGDEQFF.